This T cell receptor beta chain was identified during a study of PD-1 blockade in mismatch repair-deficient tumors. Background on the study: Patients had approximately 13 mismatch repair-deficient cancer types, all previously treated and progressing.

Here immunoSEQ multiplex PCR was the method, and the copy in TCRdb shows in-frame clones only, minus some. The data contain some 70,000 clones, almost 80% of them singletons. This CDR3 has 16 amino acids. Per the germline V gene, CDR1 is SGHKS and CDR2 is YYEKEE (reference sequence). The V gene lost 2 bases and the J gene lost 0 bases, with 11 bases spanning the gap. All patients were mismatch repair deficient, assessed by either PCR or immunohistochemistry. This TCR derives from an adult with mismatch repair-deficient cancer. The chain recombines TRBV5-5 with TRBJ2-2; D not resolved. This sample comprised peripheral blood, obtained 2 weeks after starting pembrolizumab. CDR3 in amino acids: CASSFRLTSNTGELFF. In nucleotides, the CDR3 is TGTGCCAGCAGCTTTAGACTGACTTCGAACACCGGGGAGCTGTTTTTT.